These 5 T cell receptor beta chains originate from one sample sequenced in a study of blood T cell repertoires in COVID-19. Measured with immunoSEQ multiplex PCR; TCRdb has only the in-frame clones, and not every one. This table has tens of thousands of clones, 88% appearing once. The sample was peripheral blood. The receptors here all came from a human donor in a cohort sampled during active COVID-19.

The V gene is TRBV4-2, the J gene TRBJ1-1; TRBD1 agrees at 9 bases. After removal of 1 base from V and 4 bases from J, the junction contained 7 bases not matched to a gene. The CDR3 runs 16 residues. Germline V gene lookup returns CDR1 LGHNA and CDR2 YNFKEQ. The CDR3 DNA follows: TGTGCCAGCAGCCAAGCTATGACAGGGGGGAGCACTGAAGCTTTCTTT. This translates into CASSQAMTGGSTEAFF.

The gene calls are TRBV7-2 and TRBJ2-3; TRBD2 matches 13 bases. The germline V gene has CDR1 SGHTA and CDR2 FQGNSA. The CDR3 loop spans 16 amino acids. V lost 5 bases to trimming and J lost 5 bases; unmatched junction nucleotides: 7. CDR3 nucleotides: TGTGCCAGCAGCCCTCACACTAGCGGGAGGGTAGATACGCAGTATTTT. This sequence encodes CASSPHTSGRVDTQYF.

This chain joins TRBV28 and TRBJ2-7, with a weak D call TRBD1 (6 bases). Germline V gene lookup returns CDR1 MDHEN and CDR2 SYDVKM. The CDR3 is made up of 13 amino acids. V was clipped by 6 bases and J by 4 bases, with 13 bases between them. The DNA for the CDR3 is TGTGCCAGCAGGAACAGGGTTCCATACGAGCAGTACTTC. Protein sequence: CASRNRVPYEQYF.

This rearrangement joins TRBV13 to TRBJ2-7; 7 bases are a match to TRBD1. The CDR3 length is 13 residues. Germline CDR1 and CDR2: PRHDT and FYEKMQ (reference sequence). V lost 3 bases and J lost 1; bases outside the gene matches: 0. The chain's CDR3 is CASSLGQSYEQYF. CDR3 nucleotide sequence: TGTGCCAGCAGCTTGGGACAGTCCTACGAGCAGTACTTC.

The rearrangement joins TRBV21-1 to TRBJ1-1. TRBV21-1 is an annotated pseudogene. The CDR3 extends over 15 amino acids. The CDR3 here is CASSKERVMNTEAFF. CDR3 sequence (DNA): TGTGCCAGCAGCAAAGAGAGGGTCATGAACACTGAAGCTTTCTTT.